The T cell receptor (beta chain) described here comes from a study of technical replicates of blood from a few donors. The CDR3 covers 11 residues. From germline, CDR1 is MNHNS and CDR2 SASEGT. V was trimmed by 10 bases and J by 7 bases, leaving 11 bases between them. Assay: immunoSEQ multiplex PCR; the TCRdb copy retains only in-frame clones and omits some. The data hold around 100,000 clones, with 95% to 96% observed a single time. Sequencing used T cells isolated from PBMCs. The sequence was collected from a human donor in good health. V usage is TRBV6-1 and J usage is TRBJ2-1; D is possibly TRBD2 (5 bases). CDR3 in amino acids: CAITRSNEQFF. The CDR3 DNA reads TGTGCCATCACTAGGAGTAATGAGCAGTTCTTC.